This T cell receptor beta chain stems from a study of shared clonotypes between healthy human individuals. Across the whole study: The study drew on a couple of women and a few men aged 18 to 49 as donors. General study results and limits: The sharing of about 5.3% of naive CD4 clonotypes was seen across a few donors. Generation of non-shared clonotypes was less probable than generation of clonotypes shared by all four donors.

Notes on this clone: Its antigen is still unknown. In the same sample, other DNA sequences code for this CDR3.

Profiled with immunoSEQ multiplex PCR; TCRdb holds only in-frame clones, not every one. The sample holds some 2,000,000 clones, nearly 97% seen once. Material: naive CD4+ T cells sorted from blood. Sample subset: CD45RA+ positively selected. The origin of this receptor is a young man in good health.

CDR3 DNA: TGTGCCAGCAGCTTAGTCGCTAGCGGGGGCACAGATACGCAGTATTTT. Protein: CASSLVASGGTDTQYF. V gene TRBV11-2 combines with J gene TRBJ2-3, with 9 bases that match TRBD2. The CDR3 length is 16 residues. The germline V gene has CDR1 SGHAT and CDR2 FQNNGV. V was clipped by 1 base and J by 1 base; unmatched bases: 3.